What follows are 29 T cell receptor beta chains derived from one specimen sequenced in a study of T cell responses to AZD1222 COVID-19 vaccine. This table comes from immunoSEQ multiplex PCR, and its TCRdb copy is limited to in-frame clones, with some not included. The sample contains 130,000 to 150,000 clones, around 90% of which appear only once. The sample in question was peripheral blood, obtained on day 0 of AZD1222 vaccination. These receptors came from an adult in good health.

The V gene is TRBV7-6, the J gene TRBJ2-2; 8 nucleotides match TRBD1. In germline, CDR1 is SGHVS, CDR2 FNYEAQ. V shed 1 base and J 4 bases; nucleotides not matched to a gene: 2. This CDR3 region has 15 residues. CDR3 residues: CASSLGTGSTGELFF. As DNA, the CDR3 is TGTGCCAGCAGCTTAGGGACAGGGAGCACCGGGGAGCTGTTTTTT.

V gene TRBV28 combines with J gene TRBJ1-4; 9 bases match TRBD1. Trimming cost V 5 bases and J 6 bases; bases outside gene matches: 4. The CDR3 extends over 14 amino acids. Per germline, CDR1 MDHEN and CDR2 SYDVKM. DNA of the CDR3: TGTGCCAGCAGTCGACAGGGGGGGGATGAAAAACTGTTTTTT. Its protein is CASSRQGGDEKLFF.

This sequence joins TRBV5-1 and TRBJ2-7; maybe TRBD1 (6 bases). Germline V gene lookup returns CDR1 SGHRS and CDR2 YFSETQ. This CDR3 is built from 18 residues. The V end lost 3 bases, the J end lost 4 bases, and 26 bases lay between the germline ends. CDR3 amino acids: CASSSGPTTGFKGYEQYF. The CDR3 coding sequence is TGCGCCAGCAGCTCGGGCCCGACAACAGGGTTTAAAGGGTACGAGCAGTACTTC.

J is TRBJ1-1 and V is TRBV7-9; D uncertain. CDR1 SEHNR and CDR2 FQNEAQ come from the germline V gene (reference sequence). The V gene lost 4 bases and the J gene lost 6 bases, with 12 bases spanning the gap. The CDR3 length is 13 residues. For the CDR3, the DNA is TGTGCCAGCAGCTCCCCGACATCGGCTGAAGCTTTCTTT. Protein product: CASSSPTSAEAFF. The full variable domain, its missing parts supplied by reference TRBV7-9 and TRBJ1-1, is DTGVSQNPRHKITKRGQNVTFRCDPISEHNRLYWYRQTLGQGPEFLTYFQNEAQLEKSRLLSDRFSAERPKGSFSTLEIQRTEQGDSAMYLCASSSPTSAEAFFGQGTRLTVV.

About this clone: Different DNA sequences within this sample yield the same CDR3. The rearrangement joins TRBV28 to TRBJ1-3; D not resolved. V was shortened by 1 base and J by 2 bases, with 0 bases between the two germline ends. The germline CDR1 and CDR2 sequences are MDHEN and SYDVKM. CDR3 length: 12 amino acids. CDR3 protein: CASSLSGNTIYF. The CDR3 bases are TGTGCCAGCAGTTTATCTGGAAACACCATATATTTT. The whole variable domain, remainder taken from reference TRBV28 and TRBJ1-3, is DVKVTQSSRYLVKRTGEKVFLECVQDMDHENMFWYRQDPGLGLRLIYFSYDVKMKEKGDIPEGYSVSREKKERFSLILESASTNQTSMYLCASSLSGNTIYFGEGSWLTVV.

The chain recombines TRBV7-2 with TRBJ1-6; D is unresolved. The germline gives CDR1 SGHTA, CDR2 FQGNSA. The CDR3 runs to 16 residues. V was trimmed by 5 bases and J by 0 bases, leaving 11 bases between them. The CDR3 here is CASSPRASSYNSPLHF. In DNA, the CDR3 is TGTGCCAGCAGCCCAAGGGCAAGCTCCTATAATTCACCCCTCCACTTT.

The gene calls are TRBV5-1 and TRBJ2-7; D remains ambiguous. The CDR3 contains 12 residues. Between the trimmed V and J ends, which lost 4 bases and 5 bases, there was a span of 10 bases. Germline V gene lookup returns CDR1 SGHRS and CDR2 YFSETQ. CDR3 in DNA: TGCGCCAGCAGCCTCTCCCCGGACGAGCAGTACTTC. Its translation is CASSLSPDEQYF.

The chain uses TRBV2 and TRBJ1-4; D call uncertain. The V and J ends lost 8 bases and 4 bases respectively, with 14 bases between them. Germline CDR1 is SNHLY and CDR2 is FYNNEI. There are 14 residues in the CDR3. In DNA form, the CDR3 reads TGTGCCAGCCTCGACTTCGCCCTTAATGAAAAACTGTTTTTT. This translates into CASLDFALNEKLFF.

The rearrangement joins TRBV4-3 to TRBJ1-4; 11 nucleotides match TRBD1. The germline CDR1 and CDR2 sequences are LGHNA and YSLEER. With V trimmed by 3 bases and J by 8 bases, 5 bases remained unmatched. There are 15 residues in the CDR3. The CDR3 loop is CASSHTGTGGEKLFF. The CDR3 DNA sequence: TGCGCCAGCAGCCACACGGGGACAGGGGGGGAAAAACTGTTTTTT.

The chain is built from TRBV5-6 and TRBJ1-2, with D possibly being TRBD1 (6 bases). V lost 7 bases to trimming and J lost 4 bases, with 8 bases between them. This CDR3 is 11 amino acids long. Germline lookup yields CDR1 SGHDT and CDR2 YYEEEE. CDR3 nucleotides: TGTGCCAGCGGAGGGGGCTATGGCTACACCTTC. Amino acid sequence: CASGGGYGYTF.

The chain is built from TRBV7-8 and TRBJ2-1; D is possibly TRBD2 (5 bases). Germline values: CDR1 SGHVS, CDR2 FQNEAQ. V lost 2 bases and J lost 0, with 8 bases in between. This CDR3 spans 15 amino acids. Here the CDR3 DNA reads TGTGCCAGCAGCTTACCGGGAAGCTCCTACAATGAGCAGTTCTTC. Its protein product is CASSLPGSSYNEQFF.

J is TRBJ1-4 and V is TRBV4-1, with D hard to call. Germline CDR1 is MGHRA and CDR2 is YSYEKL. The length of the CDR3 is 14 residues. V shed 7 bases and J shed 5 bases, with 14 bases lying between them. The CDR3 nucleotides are TGCGCCAGCACCAAAGAGGACGGGAATGAAAAACTGTTTTTT. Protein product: CASTKEDGNEKLFF.

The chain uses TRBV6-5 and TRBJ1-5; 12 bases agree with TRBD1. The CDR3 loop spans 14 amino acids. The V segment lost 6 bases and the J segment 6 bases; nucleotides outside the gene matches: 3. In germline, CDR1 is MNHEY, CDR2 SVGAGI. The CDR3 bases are TGTGCCAGCAGACTGGGACAGGGGGCTCAGCCCCAGCATTTT. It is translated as CASRLGQGAQPQHF.

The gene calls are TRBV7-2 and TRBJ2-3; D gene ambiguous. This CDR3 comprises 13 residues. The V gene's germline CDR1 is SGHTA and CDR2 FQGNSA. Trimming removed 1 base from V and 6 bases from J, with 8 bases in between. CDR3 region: CASSLDNVDTQYF. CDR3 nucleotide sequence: TGTGCCAGCAGCTTAGATAATGTGGATACGCAGTATTTT.

This chain's CDR3 is CASSHTIGTGTGGYTF. The CDR3 bases are TGCGCCAGCAGCCATACGATCGGGACCGGGACGGGTGGCTACACCTTC. V gene TRBV4-1 combines with J gene TRBJ1-2, with D perhaps matching TRBD1 (5 bases). Germline CDR1 MGHRA, CDR2 YSYEKL. This CDR3 is 16 amino acids long. Trimming removed 3 bases at V and 7 bases at J, with 21 bases between.

The CDR3 DNA follows: TGTGCCAGCAGAAAAGGGATCTCGAAAATGGTGTTTTTT. It yields the protein CASRKGISKMVFF. The chain combines TRBV6-5 with TRBJ1-4; D gene uncertain. Germline V gives CDR1 MNHEY, CDR2 SVGAGI. Trimming left V 6 bases short and J 15 bases short, with 20 bases between. The CDR3 covers 13 residues.

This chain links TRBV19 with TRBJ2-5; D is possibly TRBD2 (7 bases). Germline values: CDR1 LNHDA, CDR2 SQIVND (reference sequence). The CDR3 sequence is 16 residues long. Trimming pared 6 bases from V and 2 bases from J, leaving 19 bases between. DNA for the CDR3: TGTGCCAGTAGGGGGGCCAGCGGGAACACTCAAGAGACCCAGTACTTC. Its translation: CASRGASGNTQETQYF.

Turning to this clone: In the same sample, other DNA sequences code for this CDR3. The CDR3 sequence is CASSLLRDTQYF. The CDR3 DNA reads as TGTGCCAGCAGCTTATTGAGAGATACGCAGTATTTT. The genes are TRBV7-2 and TRBJ2-3; D unclear. Trimming shortened V by 2 bases and J by 5 bases, and 5 bases separated the two germline ends. CDR3 size: 12 residues. Germline V gene sequence: CDR1 SGHTA, CDR2 FQGNSA.

CDR3 loop: CASSGGQGYTF. CDR3 in DNA: TGTGCCAGCAGTGGGGGTCAGGGCTACACCTTC. The genes are TRBV12-3 or TRBV12-4 and TRBJ1-2; D possibly corresponds to TRBD1 (5 bases). The CDR3 length is 11 residues. Trimming removed 5 bases from V and 8 bases from J, with 9 bases in between.

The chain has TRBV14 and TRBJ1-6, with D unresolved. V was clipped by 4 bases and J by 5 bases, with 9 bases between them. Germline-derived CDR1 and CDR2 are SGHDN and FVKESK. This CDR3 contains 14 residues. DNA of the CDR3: TGTGCCAGCAGCCGGACGGACCATAATTCACCCCTCCACTTT. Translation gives CASSRTDHNSPLHF. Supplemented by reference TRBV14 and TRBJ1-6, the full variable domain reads EAGVTQFPSHSVIEKGQTVTLRCDPISGHDNLYWYRRVMGKEIKFLLHFVKESKQDESGMPNNRFLAERTGGTYSTLKVQPAELEDSGVYFCASSRTDHNSPLHFGNGTRLTVT.

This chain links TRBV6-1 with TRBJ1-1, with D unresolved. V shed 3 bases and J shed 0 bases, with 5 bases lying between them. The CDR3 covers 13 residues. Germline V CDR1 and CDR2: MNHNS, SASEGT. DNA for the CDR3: TGTGCCAGCAGTGAGGTTCTGAACACTGAAGCTTTCTTT. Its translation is CASSEVLNTEAFF.

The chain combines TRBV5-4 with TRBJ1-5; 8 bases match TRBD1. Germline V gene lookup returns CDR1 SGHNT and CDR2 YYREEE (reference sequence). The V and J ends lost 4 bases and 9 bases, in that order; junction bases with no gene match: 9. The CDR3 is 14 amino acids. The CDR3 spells CASSLAPGGPPQHF. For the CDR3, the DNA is TGTGCCAGCAGCCTGGCTCCAGGGGGCCCGCCCCAGCATTTT.

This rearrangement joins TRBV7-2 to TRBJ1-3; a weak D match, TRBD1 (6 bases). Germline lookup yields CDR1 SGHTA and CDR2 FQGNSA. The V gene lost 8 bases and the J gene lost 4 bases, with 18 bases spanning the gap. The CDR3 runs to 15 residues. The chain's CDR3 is CASPTTGDLGNTIYF. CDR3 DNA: TGTGCCAGCCCCACGACAGGCGACTTGGGAAACACCATATATTTT.

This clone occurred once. In DNA, the CDR3 is TGTGCCAGCAGATGGACTAGCGGTTACGAGCAGTACTTC. Amino acids: CASRWTSGYEQYF. V is TRBV28 and J is TRBJ2-7; 10 nucleotides agree with TRBD2. Germline values: CDR1 MDHEN, CDR2 SYDVKM. CDR3 length equals 13 residues. J lost 4 bases, V lost 6 bases, and 3 bases had no gene match. Using reference TRBV28 and TRBJ2-7 for the parts outside the CDR3, the full variable domain is DVKVTQSSRYLVKRTGEKVFLECVQDMDHENMFWYRQDPGLGLRLIYFSYDVKMKEKGDIPEGYSVSREKKERFSLILESASTNQTSMYLCASRWTSGYEQYFGPGTRLTVT.

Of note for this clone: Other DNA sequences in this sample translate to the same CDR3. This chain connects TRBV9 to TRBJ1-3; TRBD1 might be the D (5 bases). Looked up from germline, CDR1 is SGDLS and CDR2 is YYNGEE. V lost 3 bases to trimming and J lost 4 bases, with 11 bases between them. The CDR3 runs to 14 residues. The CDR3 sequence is CASSAGTAGNTIYF. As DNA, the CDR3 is TGTGCCAGCAGCGCCGGGACCGCCGGAAACACCATATATTTT.

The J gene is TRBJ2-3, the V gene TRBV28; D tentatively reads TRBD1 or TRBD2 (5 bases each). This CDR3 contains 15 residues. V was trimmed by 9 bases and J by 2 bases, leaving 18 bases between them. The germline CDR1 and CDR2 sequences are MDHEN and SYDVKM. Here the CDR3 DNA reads TGTGCCAGTTCTCAGCGGCCAGGGCTCACAGATACGCAGTATTTT. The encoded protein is CASSQRPGLTDTQYF.

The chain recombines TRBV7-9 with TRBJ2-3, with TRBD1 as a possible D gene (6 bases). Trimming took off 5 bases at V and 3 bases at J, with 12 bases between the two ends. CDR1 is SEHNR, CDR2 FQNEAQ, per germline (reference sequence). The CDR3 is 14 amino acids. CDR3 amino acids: CASSTIQGTDTQYF. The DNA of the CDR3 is TGTGCCAGCAGCACCATTCAGGGGACAGATACGCAGTATTTT.

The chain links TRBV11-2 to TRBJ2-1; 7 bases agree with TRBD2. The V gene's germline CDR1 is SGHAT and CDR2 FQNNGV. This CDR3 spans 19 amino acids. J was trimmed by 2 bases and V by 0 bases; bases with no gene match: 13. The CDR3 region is CASSLDTLESGAPYNEQFF. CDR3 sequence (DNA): TGTGCCAGCAGCTTAGACACGCTGGAGAGCGGGGCGCCCTACAATGAGCAGTTCTTC.

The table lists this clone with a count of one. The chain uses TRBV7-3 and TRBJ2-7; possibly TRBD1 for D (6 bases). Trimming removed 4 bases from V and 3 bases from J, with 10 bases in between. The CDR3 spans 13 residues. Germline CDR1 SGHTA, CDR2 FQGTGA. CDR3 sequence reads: CASSSGADYEQYF. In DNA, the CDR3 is TGTGCCAGCAGCTCAGGGGCCGACTACGAGCAGTACTTC.